This TCR beta chain was captured by sequencing in a study of cytomegalovirus exposure and HLA in healthy donors. Whole-study results and caveats: An analysis done earlier found most TCR beta V segments productive about 90% or about 30% of the time. Across donors, presence/absence analyses took sequencing depth to be roughly uniform.

The PCR employed 60 Vbeta primers together with 13 Jbeta primers. Clones were sequenced by immunoSEQ multiplex PCR, and TCRdb holds only the in-frame ones, with some missing. The table lists more than 80,000 clones, approximately 72% of them singletons. Details on this clone: Its antigen is unidentified.

V lost 0 bases, J lost 0 bases, and 8 bases lay in between. The CDR3 runs to 15 residues. Germline values: CDR1 MNHEY, CDR2 SVGAGI. The sample consisted of PBMCs. This TCR derives from a woman between 70 and 85 years old in good health and CMV-seropositive. The rearrangement joins TRBV6-5 to TRBJ1-1; D gene uncertain. The CDR3 loop is CASSYSGNMNTEAFF. The CDR3 bases are TGTGCCAGCAGTTACTCCGGGAACATGAACACTGAAGCTTTCTTT.